A single sample is the source of the 7 T cell receptor beta chains below, sequenced in a study of T cells of healthy individuals. One entry per CDR3 protein, called by TCRdb with MiXCR from the 5' RACE reads. The sample yields tens of thousands of distinct CDR3 sequences, roughly 14% seen once. The receptors stem from a human donor in good health.

The rearrangement joins TRBV3-1 to TRBJ1-1, with D hard to call. This CDR3 comprises 13 residues. Germline CDR1 and CDR2: LGHDT and YNNKEL (reference sequence). Trimming stripped 8 bases from V and 2 bases from J, with 12 bases between. CDR3 loop: CASGRGVNTEAFF. CDR3 in DNA: TGTGCCAGCGGACGGGGTGTTAACACTGAAGCTTTCTTT.

This clonotype was picked up many times. This CDR3 is CASSEGVGTGGADEQYF. CDR3 nucleotides: TGTGCCAGCAGTGAAGGGGTCGGGACAGGGGGCGCGGACGAGCAGTACTTC. V usage is TRBV6-1 and J usage is TRBJ2-7; 12 nucleotides line up with TRBD1. The CDR3 runs 17 residues. CDR1 and CDR2 (germline): MNHNS, SASEGT. V dropped 1 base and J dropped 5; count of bases not matched to a gene: 9.

The chain carries TRBV4-1 and TRBJ2-7; maybe TRBD2 (5 bases). Trimming took 1 base from V and 0 from J, leaving 13 bases between them. The V gene's germline CDR1 is MGHRA and CDR2 YSYEKL. The CDR3 has 16 amino acids. The CDR3 coding sequence is TGCGCCAGCAGCCAAGTCGCAGCGGTTAGCTCCTACGAGCAGTACTTC. Amino acid sequence: CASSQVAAVSSYEQYF.

This clonotype was seen only a few times. The chain couples TRBV6-2 or TRBV6-3 to TRBJ2-7; D is unresolved. This CDR3 comprises 11 residues. The V end lost 6 bases, the J end lost 7 bases, and 10 bases lay between the germline ends. Germline CDR1 MNHEY, CDR2 SVGEGT. The CDR3 sequence is CASSTPGEQYF. CDR3 coding DNA: TGTGCCAGCAGCACCCCCGGTGAGCAGTACTTC.

This clonotype showed up many times. The V gene is TRBV20-1, the J gene TRBJ1-1; 11 positions agree with TRBD1. CDR3 length: 12 amino acids. Germline CDR1 and CDR2: DFQATT and SNEGSKA (reference sequence). This CDR3 reads CSATGTGGVAFF. The CDR3 DNA reads TGCAGCGCGACTGGGACAGGGGGTGTAGCTTTCTTT.

This clonotype was seen at least ten times. The chain carries TRBV7-2 and TRBJ2-3; 14 nucleotides align to TRBD2. From germline, CDR1 is SGHTA and CDR2 FQGNSA. There are 19 residues in the CDR3. J lost 4 bases, V lost 1 base, and 10 bases had no gene match. The CDR3 DNA reads TGTGCCAGCAGCTTAGGGACCGGGACTAGCGGGAGAGGCGCAGATACGCAGTATTTT. It encodes CASSLGTGTSGRGADTQYF.

This clonotype has a handful of counts. The chain joins TRBV5-1 to TRBJ1-1; no definite D call. Germline CDR1 reads SGHRS; CDR2 reads YFSETQ. This CDR3 is 13 amino acids long. Trimming stripped 4 bases from V and 3 bases from J, with 10 bases between. The CDR3: CASSADTYTEAFF. The CDR3 coding sequence is TGCGCCAGCAGCGCCGACACCTACACTGAAGCTTTCTTT.